What follows are 17 T cell receptor beta chains derived from one specimen sequenced in a study of T cells in narcolepsy. TCRdb's copy holds only in-frame clones and misses some; the assay was immunoSEQ multiplex PCR. The sample carries some 32,000 clones, roughly 78% recorded once. Sequencing used CD45RA- memory CD4+ T cells from PBMCs. These receptors were collected from a human donor with narcolepsy.

This clone was counted once. The chain recombines TRBV25-1 with TRBJ2-7; no reliable D call. The germline gives CDR1 MGHDK, CDR2 SYGVNS. Trimming shortened V by 6 bases and J by 3 bases, and 6 bases separated the two germline ends. The CDR3 length is 11 residues. In DNA form, the CDR3 reads TGTGCCAGCAGAGGGATCTACGAGCAGTACTTC. It yields the protein CASRGIYEQYF.

This clone was seen a few times. The chain employs TRBV10-3 and TRBJ1-2; the match to TRBD1 covers 9 bases. Losses at the gene ends were 4 bases for V and 2 bases for J; bases not matched to a gene: 5. The CDR3 is 15 residues long. Germline V gene data show CDR1 as ENHRY and CDR2 as SYGVKD. Here the CDR3 DNA reads TGTGCCATCAGTGGGGGGGACAGGGAAAACTATGGCTACACCTTC. Translation: CAISGGDRENYGYTF.

This clone was seen more than once but under ten times. This rearrangement joins TRBV6-5 to TRBJ2-7, with D uncertain. This CDR3 is built from 13 residues. The germline V gene has CDR1 MNHEY and CDR2 SVGAGI. Trimming pared 7 bases from V and 2 bases from J, leaving 12 bases between. The CDR3 DNA sequence: TGTGCCAGCACCGTCGGACGGACCTACGAGCAGTACTTC. This codes for CASTVGRTYEQYF.

This clone was recorded a few times. V gene TRBV15 combines with J gene TRBJ2-3; 10 bases line up with TRBD1. Germline CDR1 LNHNV, CDR2 YYDKDF (reference sequence). This CDR3 spans 16 amino acids. With V trimmed by 3 bases and J by 1 base, 4 bases remained unmatched. In DNA, the CDR3 is TGTGCCACCAGCAGCGGGGACAGGGGAGGCACAGATACGCAGTATTTT. It specifies CATSSGDRGGTDTQYF.

The chain recombines TRBV23-1 with TRBJ2-4, with 10 positions matching TRBD1. TRBV23-1 carries the ORF label, with uncertain function. The CDR3 has 17 residues. V gave up 7 bases and J gave up 0 bases; unmatched junction bases: 9. This CDR3 reads CASKTMGQGIAKNIQYF. The CDR3 DNA sequence: TGCGCCAGCAAAACGATGGGACAGGGGATAGCCAAAAACATTCAGTACTTC.

The chain couples TRBV9 to TRBJ2-5; D could derive from TRBD1 or TRBD2 (6 bases each). Per germline, CDR1 SGDLS and CDR2 YYNGEE. The CDR3 sequence is 13 residues long. Trimming removed 4 bases at V and 2 bases at J, with 9 bases between. The CDR3 DNA reads as TGTGCCAGCAGCAGGAGGGGGCAAGAGACCCAGTACTTC. This encodes CASSRRGQETQYF.

There are a few counts of this clone. The chain recombines TRBV29-1 with TRBJ1-2, with D uncertain. V lost 1 base to trimming and J lost 4 bases, with 7 bases between them. The CDR3 extends over 12 amino acids. Looked up from germline, CDR1 is SQVTM and CDR2 is ANQGSEA. CDR3 residues: CSVEGGVYGYTF. The CDR3 DNA sequence: TGCAGCGTTGAAGGAGGAGTCTATGGCTACACCTTC.

The CDR3 sequence is CASSLQGSHGYTF. CDR3 coding DNA: TGTGCCAGCAGCTTACAGGGGTCCCATGGCTACACCTTC. The V call is TRBV7-9, the J call TRBJ1-2; possible D gene TRBD1, 6 bases. Germline assignment: CDR1 SEHNR and CDR2 FQNEAQ (reference sequence). The V gene lost 2 bases and the J gene lost 6 bases, with 10 bases spanning the gap. This CDR3 is 13 amino acids long.

The CDR3 here is CASSEAGQGSSLYGYTF. CDR3 nucleotides: TGTGCCAGCAGTGAGGCGGGGCAGGGGTCCAGCCTCTATGGCTACACCTTC. This chain joins TRBV6-1 and TRBJ1-2, with a tentative D call TRBD1 (6 bases). CDR3 size: 17 residues. Looked up from germline, CDR1 is MNHNS and CDR2 is SASEGT. Trimming took off 3 bases at V and 4 bases at J, with 21 bases between the two ends.

For the CDR3, the DNA is TGTGCCAGCAGCCAAGATCTCGGGCTAGCGGGAGATGAGCAGTACTTC. Translated, it gives CASSQDLGLAGDEQYF. The gene calls are TRBV14 and TRBJ2-7; 10 bases are a match to TRBD2. Trimming cost V 0 bases and J 7 bases; bases outside gene matches: 9. Germline values: CDR1 SGHDN, CDR2 FVKESK. The CDR3 length is 16 residues.

This chain links TRBV7-3 with TRBJ2-3, with unresolved D. This CDR3 region has 15 residues. The V gene's germline CDR1 is SGHTA and CDR2 FQGTGA. The V end lost 5 bases, the J end lost 6 bases, and 18 bases lay between the germline ends. The CDR3 coding sequence is TGTGCCAGCAGCCCCACCCCGTCCACATTGGATACGCAGTATTTT. Its protein product is CASSPTPSTLDTQYF.

The sample holds a few counts of this clone. V usage is TRBV19 and J usage is TRBJ1-1; tentative D call: TRBD1 (6 bases). In germline, CDR1 is LNHDA, CDR2 SQIVND (reference sequence). The ends were cut back, 5 bases at V and 3 bases at J, with 22 bases in the middle. CDR3 size: 17 residues. DNA of the CDR3: TGTGCCAGTAGTCGCATTGGGCGAGGGACATCCTACACTGAAGCTTTCTTT. Its protein is CASSRIGRGTSYTEAFF.

The chain links TRBV9 to TRBJ2-3; D is perhaps TRBD2 (6 bases). V lost 3 bases, J lost 3 bases, and 11 bases lay in between. The CDR3 is 14 residues long. The germline gives CDR1 SGDLS, CDR2 YYNGEE. This CDR3 is CASSGGGMTDTQYF. The CDR3 DNA is TGTGCCAGCAGCGGAGGCGGGATGACAGATACGCAGTATTTT.

The chain is built from TRBV5-1 and TRBJ2-7; the D gene is possibly TRBD1 (6 bases). Germline lookup yields CDR1 SGHRS and CDR2 YFSETQ. V was trimmed by 5 bases and J by 7 bases, leaving 16 bases between them. The CDR3 spans 13 residues. Written as DNA, the CDR3 is TGCGCCAGCAGAGGTCAGGGGCTACGGGAGCAGTACTTC. Translating it yields CASRGQGLREQYF.

The chain employs TRBV19 and TRBJ2-7; 9 bases map to TRBD1. CDR3 length equals 15 residues. Germline V lookup: CDR1 LNHDA, CDR2 SQIVND (reference sequence). The V gene end was trimmed by 1 base and the J gene end by 5 bases; junction bases not matched to a gene: 6. The CDR3 loop reads CASSIAGTGFDEQYF. CDR3 coding DNA: TGTGCCAGTAGTATAGCCGGGACAGGGTTTGACGAGCAGTACTTC.

The chain recombines TRBV5-4 with TRBJ1-2; no clear D. The CDR3 sequence is 14 residues long. Germline assignment: CDR1 SGHNT and CDR2 YYREEE (reference sequence). V lost 4 bases and J lost 4, with 14 bases in between. This CDR3 reads CASSGIEIGYGYTF. The CDR3 DNA is TGTGCCAGCAGCGGGATTGAAATCGGCTATGGCTACACCTTC.

As for this clone: The sample has other DNA sequences that encode this CDR3 too. The chain recombines TRBV6-1 with TRBJ2-3; D not resolved. The V gene lost 8 bases and the J gene lost 0 bases, with 6 bases spanning the gap. The CDR3 is 12 amino acids. Per germline, CDR1 MNHNS and CDR2 SASEGT. In DNA form, the CDR3 reads TGTGCCAGCCACCCCAGCACAGATACGCAGTATTTT. This gives the protein CASHPSTDTQYF.